A selection of T cell receptor beta chains follows, all from one sample in a study of blood T cell repertoires in COVID-19. Libraries were prepared by immunoSEQ multiplex PCR; TCRdb keeps only in-frame clonotypes and omits some of them. The data hold over 150,000 clones, with roughly nine tenths observed a single time. Specimen: peripheral blood. These receptors were collected from a man in his forties or fifties with acute or convalescent COVID-19. CDR3s include the opening cysteine and the closing phenylalanine or tryptophan. The D gene is left open where the match is weak. Part of the rows lack a size; the others show once, few, many or a class for expanded clones.

TRBJ1-1 TRBV11-2 TRBD1 NA TGTGCCAGCAGCTTATTAAACAGGGGAGGCACTGAAGCTTTCTTT CASSLLNRGGTEAFF
TRBJ2-2 TRBV7-8 TRBD1 NA TGTGCCAGCAGCCCCGCCAGGACAGGCGGCACCGGGGAGCTGTTTTTT CASSPARTGGTGELFF
TRBJ2-2 TRBV10-3 TRBD1 NA TGTGCCATCAACTCCGGGACAGGGAGCGGGGAGCTGTTTTTT CAINSGTGSGELFF
TRBJ2-1 TRBV11-2 NA NA TGTGCCAGCAGCTTAAGCCTCCTAAGTAACCAGTTCTTC CASSLSLLSNQFF
TRBJ2-7 TRBV7-9 TRBD2 NA TGTGCCAGCAGCCTGACTAGCGGGACCTCCTACGAGCAGTACTTC CASSLTSGTSYEQYF
TRBJ2-1 TRBV7-3 TRBD2 NA TGTGCCAGCAGCCCCTCGACTAGCGGGACGTGGAAAAATGAGCAGTTCTTC CASSPSTSGTWKNEQFF
TRBJ2-5 TRBV2 NA NA TGTGCCAGCAGTGCACAGTGGTCAGAGACCCAGTACTTC CASSAQWSETQYF
TRBJ1-2 TRBV27 NA NA TGTGCCAGCAGTTTATCGCAGAAGGGGAACTATGGCTACACCTTC CASSLSQKGNYGYTF
TRBJ2-1 TRBV11-2 TRBD2 NA TGTGCCAGCAGCCCAACGGGACTAGCGTCGAGCTCCTACAATGAGCAGTTCTTC CASSPTGLASSSYNEQFF
TRBJ2-7 TRBV7-9 TRBD1 NA TGTGCCAGCAGCTTCGGGACAGGGGTCTACGAGCAGTACTTC CASSFGTGVYEQYF
TRBJ2-2 TRBV5-1 TRBD1 once TGCGCCAGCAGCTTGAGTCAGGGGGCGAGAGCCGGGGAGCTGTTTTTT CASSLSQGARAGELFF
TRBJ1-2 TRBV5-6 NA NA TGTGCCAGCAGCTTGGTGGGCATTAATACCCCGTATGGCTACACCTTC CASSLVGINTPYGYTF
TRBJ2-3 TRBV20-1 NA NA TGCAGTGCTAGTCTTAGCGGCACAGATACGCAGTATTTT CSASLSGTDTQYF